This T cell receptor (beta chain) was sequenced during a study of cytomegalovirus exposure and HLA in healthy donors. Looked up from germline, CDR1 is SQVTM and CDR2 is ANQGSEA. This CDR3 spans 12 amino acids. J lost 6 bases, V lost 6 bases, and 4 bases had no gene match. PCR was performed using 60 Vbeta and 13 Jbeta primers. In the authors' workflow: Approximately 11 million of the 80 million or so unique TCR beta chains counted in a later analysis were shared. Sequencing used immunoSEQ multiplex PCR; TCRdb keeps in-frame clones, though not all of them. The DNA gave D and trimming, while V, J and clone size come from that table. Among around 170,000 clones listed, about 85% were seen once. A few counts support this clone.

V and J are TRBV29-1 and TRBJ1-2; 10 positions match TRBD1. This TCR came from a girl between 5 and 17 years old in good health and CMV-seropositive. The sample comprised PBMCs. CDR3 DNA sequence: TGCAGCGTCGCCGGGACAGGGGATGGCTACACCTTC. The encoded protein is CSVAGTGDGYTF.